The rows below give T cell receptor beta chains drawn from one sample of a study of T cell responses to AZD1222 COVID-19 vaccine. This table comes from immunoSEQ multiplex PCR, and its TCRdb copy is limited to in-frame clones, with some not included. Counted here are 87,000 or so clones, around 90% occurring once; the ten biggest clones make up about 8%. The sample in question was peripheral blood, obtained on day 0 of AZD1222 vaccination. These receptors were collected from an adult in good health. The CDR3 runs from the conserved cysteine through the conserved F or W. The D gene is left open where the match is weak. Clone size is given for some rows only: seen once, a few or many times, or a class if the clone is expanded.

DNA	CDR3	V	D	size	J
TGTGCCAGCAGTTTATGGGGGCCTAGCACAGATACGCAGTATTTT	CASSLWGPSTDTQYF	TRBV27	-	-	TRBJ2-3
TGTGCCAGCAGCTTAGTCCCATCGACAGGGGGCTACGAGCAGTACTTC	CASSLVPSTGGYEQYF	TRBV7-8	TRBD1	-	TRBJ2-7
TGTGCCACCAGCAGAGATAGCGAGGGTGAAAAACTGTTTTTT	CATSRDSEGEKLFF	TRBV15	-	once	TRBJ1-4
TGTGCCAGTGGAGATAACTATGGCTACACCTTC	CASGDNYGYTF	TRBV2	-	-	TRBJ1-2
TGTGCCAGTAGTACAGGACAGGGGGCGGGTGCTTTCTTT	CASSTGQGAGAFF	TRBV19	TRBD1	-	TRBJ1-1
TGTGCCAGCAGCTTAGGGGGGGCCGGTATGGATGAGCAGTTCTTC	CASSLGGAGMDEQFF	TRBV7-9	-	few	TRBJ2-1
TGTGCCAGTTGCGGGCAGCGAGTGTCCGGGGAGCTGTTTTTT	CASCGQRVSGELFF	TRBV19	-	few	TRBJ2-2
TGTGCCAGCAGCTTAGAGAAAGGGGGCCTCAGCTCCTACGAGCAGTACTTC	CASSLEKGGLSSYEQYF	TRBV11-3	TRBD1	-	TRBJ2-7
TGCGCCAGCAAGGTCCGGACCGGGGAGCTGTTTTTT	CASKVRTGELFF	TRBV5-1	-	-	TRBJ2-2
TGTGCCTGGGGTCTTTACAGGGAGGTTCAGCCCCAGCATTTT	CAWGLYREVQPQHF	TRBV30	-	once	TRBJ1-5